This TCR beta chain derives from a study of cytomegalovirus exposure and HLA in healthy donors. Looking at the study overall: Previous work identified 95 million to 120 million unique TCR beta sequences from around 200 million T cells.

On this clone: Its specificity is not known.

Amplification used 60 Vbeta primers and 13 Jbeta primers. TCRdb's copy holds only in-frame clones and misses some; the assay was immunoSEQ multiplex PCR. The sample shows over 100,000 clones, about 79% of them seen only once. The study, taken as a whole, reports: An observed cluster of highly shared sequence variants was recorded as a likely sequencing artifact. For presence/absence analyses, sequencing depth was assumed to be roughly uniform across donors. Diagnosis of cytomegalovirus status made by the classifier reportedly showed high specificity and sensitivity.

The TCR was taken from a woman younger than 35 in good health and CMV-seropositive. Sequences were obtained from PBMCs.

As DNA, the CDR3 is TGTGCCACCAAACCGGGACAGGGAAATTCACCCCTCCACTTT. This gives the protein CATKPGQGNSPLHF. V and J are TRBV19 and TRBJ1-6, with 9 bases lining up with TRBD1. The ends lost 10 bases at V and 7 bases at J; junction bases unmatched: 8. The germline V gene has CDR1 LNHDA and CDR2 SQIVND (reference sequence). The CDR3 covers 14 residues.